This T cell receptor beta chain was identified during a study of cytomegalovirus exposure and HLA in healthy donors. At the level of the study: A previous analysis identified 100 million or so unique TCR beta sequences derived from roughly 190 million T cells.

The primer mix had 60 Vbeta and 13 Jbeta primers. Sequenced by immunoSEQ multiplex PCR; TCRdb stores in-frame clones only, minus some. The sample lists around 200,000 clones, over 60% seen once, with 4% to 5% in the top ten. Notes on this clone: What it binds is not known.

Study-level results: An ancestry cluster, one associated with Asian ancestry, reportedly showed fewer N-insertions than the approximately 670-donor mean in a later analysis.

Trimming removed 4 bases at V and 6 bases at J, with 14 bases between. This CDR3 is 15 amino acids long. In germline, CDR1 is SGHRS, CDR2 YFSETQ. The sample consisted of PBMCs. The genes are TRBV5-1 and TRBJ1-6; D is perhaps TRBD1 (5 bases). The receptor comes from a man aged 30 to 39 in good health and CMV-seropositive. This chain's CDR3 is CASSPVGGSNSPLHF. The DNA of the CDR3 is TGCGCCAGCAGCCCCGTGGGGGGAAGTAATTCACCCCTCCACTTT. Supplemented by reference TRBV5-1 and TRBJ1-6, the full variable domain reads KAGVTQTPRYLIKTRGQQVTLSCSPISGHRSVSWYQQTPGQGLQFLFEYFSETQRNKGNFPGRFSGRQFSNSRSEMNVSTLELGDSALYLCASSPVGGSNSPLHFGNGTRLTVT.